This T cell receptor beta chain was identified during a study of shared clonotypes between healthy human individuals (dated by TCRdb to about 2020). Regarding the research as a whole: A few men and a couple of women, aged 18 to 49 years, made up the cohort. Per donor, three plates each were used for CD4 naive and CD4 memory, two for CD8 naive, and one for CD8 memory. To estimate repertoire size and how much clonotypes are shared between individuals, the study performed deep sequencing of blood TCR repertoires from roughly five healthy adults. Libraries were prepared and TCR repertoires were sequenced by different laboratories using diverse techniques, in order to increase sequencing depth and limit assay-specific biases. Leukapheresis yielded between about 0.94 and 9 billion PBMCs per donor.

A word on this clone: No antigen is known for it. No clone much larger than this one lies a single base away; base qualities are absent.

CDR1 and CDR2, looked up from the germline V gene, are KGHSH and LQKENI. Germline trimming: 6 bases from V, 2 bases from J; junction bases outside gene matches: 10. The CDR3 runs 15 residues from the cysteine to the phenylalanine. The retained sequence is limited to the CDR3, 45 bases, with the frame set at the first base. The study at large found these results: Pairwise subsampling led to the expectation that sequencing depth would affect the degree of clonotype sharing among donors. Higher generation probabilities were observed for clonotypes shared by all four sorted-subset donors than for non-shared clonotypes. When four donors were compared, the shared fraction of clonotypes was 5% to 6.5% for naive CD4, roughly 3.4% for naive CD8, roughly 2.5% for memory CD4, and 0.35% to 0.5% for memory CD8. Even with the large sequencing depth, rarefaction of the sorted-subset datasets indicated that sequencing was incomplete. Only blood was sampled, and tissue TCR repertoires likely differ from those in blood. The genetic and exposure-history diversity represented was limited by the small number of donors. Larger estimated clonotype richness was generally found for naive subsets than for memory subsets.

Using the deep immunoSEQ assay, TCR CDR3 regions were amplified from genomic DNA by multiplex PCR. Extracted genomic DNA from each cell subset was distributed evenly across all wells of several immunoSEQ 96-well plates, and each plate was treated as a replicate. For sorted subsets, roughly 200 ng of genomic DNA, equivalent to some 30,000 T cell genomes, went into each replicate PCR. Purified libraries were measured with a Qubit 3.0 fluorometer, size-checked on a Bioanalyzer 2100, and measured again with the KAPA Library Quantification kit. Every immunoSEQ 96-well plate was sequenced on a dedicated single-read 150-cycle Illumina NextSeq 550 flow cell. Regarding the original processing steps: Because the immunoSEQ output included only junctional sequences and no quality scores, the filtering could not be the same as the filtering used for full-length reads. To assign V/J genes and CDR3, sequences were annotated against IMGT germline references using PyIR, a Python wrapper for IgBLAST v1.9. Any read was removed if the V/J assignment was weak (E-value above 1e-6), the CDR3 was missing, or the read contained stop codons, out-of-frame junctions, or ambiguous translated residues. V3J clonotypes were defined as sequences sharing the same inferred V gene, J gene, and CDR3 amino acid sequence. Percentage overlap between repertoires was computed as shared unique clonotypes divided by the size of the smaller repertoire. Three approaches were used to assess repertoire richness: RTK rarefaction, the Chao1 estimator, and Recon v2.1 estimates of unobserved clonotypes. For all TCRbeta clonotypes obtained by the gDNA method from a few donors, generation probabilities were computed with OLGA. As stored in TCRdb, this immuneACCESS dataset retains in-frame rearrangements with V and J assigned. A fraction of the clones does not appear; measured against another copy, unresolved V genes explain less than half of the discrepancy, and the remainder lacks a known reason. V and J calls and clone size are as listed in that table; D and trimming were resolved from the DNA. The sample table shows over a million clones, and roughly 98.5% are seen once. The ten largest clones add up to approximately 0.4% of the sample.

The donors were healthy, HIV-negative adults with no recently reported acute infections or vaccinations. Every donor was a Caucasian adult living in Nashville, Tennessee, USA. Magnetic negative selection was used to enrich CD4+ T cells, after which naive cells were positively selected on CD45RA and the negative fraction became the memory subset. After blood collection by leukapheresis, PBMCs were isolated using Ficoll-Histopaque density gradient centrifugation and then cryopreserved in the vapor phase of liquid nitrogen. Analytical flow cytometry was used to check the purity and quantity of every magnetically sorted T cell population. Genomic DNA was isolated from every sorted fraction and measured by UV absorbance on a Nanodrop 2000c.

The sample comprised naive CD4+ T cells sorted from blood. Sample cell subset or site, as interpreted from the label and publication: CD45RA+ positively selected. The sequence was obtained from a man aged 30 to 45 in good health. The V and J genes are TRBV18 and TRBJ2-7; 7 central bases correspond to TRBD1. The DNA sequence reads TGTGCCAGCTCGTCAAATCCGGGACAGACCTACGAGCAGTACTTC. This encodes CASSSNPGQTYEQYF. The CDR3, completed at both ends by the reference TRBV18 and TRBJ2-7 genes, gives the full variable domain NAGVMQNPRHLVRRRGQEARLRCSPMKGHSHVYWYRQLPEEGLKFMVYLQKENIIDESGMPKERFSAEFPKEGPSILRIQQVVRGDSAAYFCASSSNPGQTYEQYFGPGTRLTVT.